This note documents a single T cell receptor (beta chain) sequence. The data are from a study of T cells in localized non-small cell lung cancer. TCRdb's copy holds only in-frame clones and misses some; the assay was immunoSEQ multiplex PCR. Of more than 30,000 clones in the sample, roughly 88% were seen once. V was shortened by 0 bases and J by 6 bases, with 12 bases between the two germline ends. The CDR3 has 14 amino acids. Germline-derived CDR1 and CDR2 are SGDLS and YYNGEE. The sample was peripheral blood mononuclear cells, taken before any cancer treatment. This rearrangement joins TRBV9 to TRBJ1-1; D unresolved. The sequence was obtained from a woman aged 40-69 years with stage III lung adenocarcinoma. The CDR3 loop is CASSVGGRIAEAFF. The CDR3 region has the DNA TGTGCCAGCAGCGTAGGTGGCAGAATTGCTGAAGCTTTCTTT.